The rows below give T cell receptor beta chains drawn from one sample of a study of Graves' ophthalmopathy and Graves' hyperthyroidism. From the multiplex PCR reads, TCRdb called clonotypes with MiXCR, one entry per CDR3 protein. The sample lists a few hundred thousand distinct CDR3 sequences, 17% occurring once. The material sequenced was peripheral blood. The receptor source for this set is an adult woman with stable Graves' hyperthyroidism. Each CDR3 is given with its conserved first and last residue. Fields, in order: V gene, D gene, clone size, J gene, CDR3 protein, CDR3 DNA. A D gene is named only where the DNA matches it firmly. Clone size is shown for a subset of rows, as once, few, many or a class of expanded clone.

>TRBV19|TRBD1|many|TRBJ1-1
CASRNRGRTEAFF
TGTGCCAGTAGGAACAGGGGGAGGACTGAAGCTTTCTTT
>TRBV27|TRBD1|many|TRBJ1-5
CASSLTGGSNQPQHF
TGTGCCAGCAGTTTGACAGGGGGATCTAATCAGCCCCAGCATTTT
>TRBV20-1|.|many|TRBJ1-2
CSAPISLGYGYTF
TGCAGTGCCCCCATCTCGCTGGGGTATGGCTACACCTTC
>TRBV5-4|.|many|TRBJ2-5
CASTDGGIETQYF
TGTGCCAGCACCGACGGCGGGATAGAGACCCAGTACTTC
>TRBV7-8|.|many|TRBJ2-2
CASSKGGGPSNTGELFF
TGTGCCAGCAGCAAGGGTGGCGGACCCTCGAACACCGGGGAGCTGTTTTTT
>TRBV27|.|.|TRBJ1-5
CASSFRRDGQPQHF
TGTGCCAGCAGTTTCAGGAGGGACGGTCAGCCCCAGCATTTT
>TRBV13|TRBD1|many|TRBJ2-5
CASSSRTGQGETQYF
TGTGCCAGCAGCTCACGCACGGGACAGGGGGAGACCCAGTACTTC
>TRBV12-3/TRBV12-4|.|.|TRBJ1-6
CASTVSAYNSPLHF
TGTGCCAGCACCGTATCAGCATATAATTCACCCCTCCACTTT
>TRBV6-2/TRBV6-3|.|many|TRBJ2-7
CASSRQVAYEQYF
TGTGCCAGCAGCCGACAGGTCGCCTACGAGCAGTACTTC
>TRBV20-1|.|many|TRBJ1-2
CSARKRGDNYGYTF
TGCAGTGCTAGGAAAAGAGGGGATAACTATGGCTACACCTTC